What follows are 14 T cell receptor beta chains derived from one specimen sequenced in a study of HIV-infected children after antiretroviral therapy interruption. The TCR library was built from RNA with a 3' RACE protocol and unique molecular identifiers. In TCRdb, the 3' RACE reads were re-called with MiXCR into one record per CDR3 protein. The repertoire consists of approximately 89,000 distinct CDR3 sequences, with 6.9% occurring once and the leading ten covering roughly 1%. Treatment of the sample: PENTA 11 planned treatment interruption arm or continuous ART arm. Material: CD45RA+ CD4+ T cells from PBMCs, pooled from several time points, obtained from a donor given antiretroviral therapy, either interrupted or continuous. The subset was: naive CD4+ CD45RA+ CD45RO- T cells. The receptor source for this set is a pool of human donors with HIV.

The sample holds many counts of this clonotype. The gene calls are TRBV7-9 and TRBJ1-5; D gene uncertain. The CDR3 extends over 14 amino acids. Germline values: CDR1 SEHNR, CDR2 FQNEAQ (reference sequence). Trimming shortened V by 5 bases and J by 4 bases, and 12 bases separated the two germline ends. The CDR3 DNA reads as TGTGCCAGCAGCGCCCCGGCGAGAAATCAGCCCCAGCATTTT. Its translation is CASSAPARNQPQHF.

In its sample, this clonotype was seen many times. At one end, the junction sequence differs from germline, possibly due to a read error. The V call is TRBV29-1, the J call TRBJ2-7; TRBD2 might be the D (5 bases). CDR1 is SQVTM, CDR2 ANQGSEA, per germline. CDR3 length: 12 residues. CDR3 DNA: TGCAGCGTTGAAGATGGCTTGGGTATGGACTCATTC. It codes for CSVEDGLGMDSF.

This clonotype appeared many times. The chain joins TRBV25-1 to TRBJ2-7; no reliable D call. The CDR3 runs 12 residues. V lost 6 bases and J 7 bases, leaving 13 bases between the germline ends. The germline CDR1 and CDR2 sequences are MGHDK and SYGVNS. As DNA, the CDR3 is TGTGCCAGCAGCCGGGCCCTCAGGGAGCAGTACTTC. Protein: CASSRALREQYF.

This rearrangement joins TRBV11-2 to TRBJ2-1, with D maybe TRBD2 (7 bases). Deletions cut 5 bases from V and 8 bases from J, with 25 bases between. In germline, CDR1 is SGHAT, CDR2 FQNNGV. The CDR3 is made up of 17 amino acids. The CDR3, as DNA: TGTGCCAGCAGCCTTCGTTTCGGGGGGCGTCAGGTGGATGAGCAGTTCTTC. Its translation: CASSLRFGGRQVDEQFF. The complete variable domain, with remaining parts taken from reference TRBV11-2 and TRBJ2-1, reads EAGVAQSPRYKIIEKRQSVAFWCNPISGHATLYWYQQILGQGPKLLIQFQNNGVVDDSQLPKDRFSAERLKGVDSTLKIQPAKLEDSAVYLCASSLRFGGRQVDEQFFGPGTRLTVL.

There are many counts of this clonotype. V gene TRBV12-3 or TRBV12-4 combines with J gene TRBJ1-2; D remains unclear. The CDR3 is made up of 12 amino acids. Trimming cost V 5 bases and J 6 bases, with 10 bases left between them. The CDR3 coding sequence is TGTGCCAGCAGTGCAAACTCACATGGCTACACCTTC. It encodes CASSANSHGYTF.

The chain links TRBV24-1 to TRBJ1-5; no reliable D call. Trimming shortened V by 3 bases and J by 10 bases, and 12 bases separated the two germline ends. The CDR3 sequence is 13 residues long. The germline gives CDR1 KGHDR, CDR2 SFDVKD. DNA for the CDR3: TGTGCCACCAGTGATCGGGCCCTCCAACCCCAGCATTTT. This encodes CATSDRALQPQHF.

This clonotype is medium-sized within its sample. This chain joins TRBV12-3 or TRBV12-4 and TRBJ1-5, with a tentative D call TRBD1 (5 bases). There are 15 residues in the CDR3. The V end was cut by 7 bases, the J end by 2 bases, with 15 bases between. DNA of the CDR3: TGTGCCAGCACCTGGGGGAGAGCGGGCAATCAGCCCCAGCATTTT. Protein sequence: CASTWGRAGNQPQHF.

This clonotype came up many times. The CDR3 nucleotides read TGTGCCAGCATAGAGGGCGGTGGCGGAAACACCATATATTTT. Translated: CASIEGGGGNTIYF. This chain connects TRBV6-6 to TRBJ1-3; D gene unclear. Germline V lookup: CDR1 MNHNY, CDR2 SVGAGI (reference sequence). This CDR3 contains 14 residues. V lost 7 bases and J 4 bases, leaving 14 bases between the germline ends.

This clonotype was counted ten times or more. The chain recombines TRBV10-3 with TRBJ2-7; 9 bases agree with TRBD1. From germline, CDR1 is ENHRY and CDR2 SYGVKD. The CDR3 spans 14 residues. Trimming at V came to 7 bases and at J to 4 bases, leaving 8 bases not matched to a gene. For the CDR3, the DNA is TGTGCCATCACTCACTCGACAGGGGGGTACGAGCAGTACTTC. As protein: CAITHSTGGYEQYF.

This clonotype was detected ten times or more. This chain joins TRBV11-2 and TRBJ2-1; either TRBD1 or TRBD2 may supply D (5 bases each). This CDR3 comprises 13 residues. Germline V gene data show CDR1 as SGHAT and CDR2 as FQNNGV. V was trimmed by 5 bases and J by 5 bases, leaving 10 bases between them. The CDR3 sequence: CASSPRGDNEQFF. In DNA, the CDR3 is TGTGCCAGCAGCCCCCGAGGGGACAATGAGCAGTTCTTC. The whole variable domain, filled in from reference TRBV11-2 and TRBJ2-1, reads EAGVAQSPRYKIIEKRQSVAFWCNPISGHATLYWYQQILGQGPKLLIQFQNNGVVDDSQLPKDRFSAERLKGVDSTLKIQPAKLEDSAVYLCASSPRGDNEQFFGPGTRLTVL.

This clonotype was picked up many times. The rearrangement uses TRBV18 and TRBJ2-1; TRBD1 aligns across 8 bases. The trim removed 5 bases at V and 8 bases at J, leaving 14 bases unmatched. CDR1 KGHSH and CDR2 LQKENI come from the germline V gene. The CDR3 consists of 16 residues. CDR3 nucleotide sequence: TGTGCCAGCTCAACCAGAATCGGACAGGGTGGCGATGAGCAGTTCTTC. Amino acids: CASSTRIGQGGDEQFF.

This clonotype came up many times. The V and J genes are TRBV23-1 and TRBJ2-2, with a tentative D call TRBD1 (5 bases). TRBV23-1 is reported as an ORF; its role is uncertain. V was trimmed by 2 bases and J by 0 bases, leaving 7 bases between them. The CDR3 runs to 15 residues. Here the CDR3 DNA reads TGCGCCAGCAGTCAACAGGGCCCGAACACCGGGGAGCTGTTTTTT. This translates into CASSQQGPNTGELFF.

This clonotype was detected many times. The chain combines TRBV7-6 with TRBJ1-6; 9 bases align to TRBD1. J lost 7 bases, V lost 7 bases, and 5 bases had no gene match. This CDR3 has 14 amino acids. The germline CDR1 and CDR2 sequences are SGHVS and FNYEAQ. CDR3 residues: CASNLGQGNSPLHF. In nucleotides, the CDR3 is TGTGCCAGCAACCTGGGACAGGGAAATTCACCCCTCCACTTT.

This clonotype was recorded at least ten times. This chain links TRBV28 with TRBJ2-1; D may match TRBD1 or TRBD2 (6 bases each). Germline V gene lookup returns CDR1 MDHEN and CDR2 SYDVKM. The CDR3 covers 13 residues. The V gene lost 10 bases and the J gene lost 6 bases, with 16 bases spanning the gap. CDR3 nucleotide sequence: TGTGCCACCCTTCGAGGGGGGCGCAATGAGCAGTTCTTC. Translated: CATLRGGRNEQFF. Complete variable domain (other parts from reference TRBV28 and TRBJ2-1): DVKVTQSSRYLVKRTGEKVFLECVQDMDHENMFWYRQDPGLGLRLIYFSYDVKMKEKGDIPEGYSVSREKKERFSLILESASTNQTSMYLCATLRGGRNEQFFGPGTRLTVL.